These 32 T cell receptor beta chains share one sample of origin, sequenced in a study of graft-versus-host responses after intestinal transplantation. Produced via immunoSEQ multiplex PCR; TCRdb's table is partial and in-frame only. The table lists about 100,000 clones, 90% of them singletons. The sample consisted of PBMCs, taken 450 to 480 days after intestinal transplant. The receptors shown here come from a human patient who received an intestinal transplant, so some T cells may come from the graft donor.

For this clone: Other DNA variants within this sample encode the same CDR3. The CDR3, as DNA: TGTGCCAGCAGTGACTCGAGCGGGGGGGCCAATGAGCAGTTCTTC. This sequence encodes CASSDSSGGANEQFF. The chain employs TRBV6-4 and TRBJ2-1; TRBD2 aligns across 10 bases. Looked up from germline, CDR1 is MRHNA and CDR2 is SNTAGT. This CDR3 contains 15 residues. With V trimmed by 0 bases and J by 6 bases, 2 bases remained unmatched.

The CDR3 loop reads CASSFGQISNQPQHF. The CDR3 coding sequence is TGTGCCAGCAGTTTCGGACAGATTAGCAATCAGCCCCAGCATTTT. The chain employs TRBV28 and TRBJ1-5, with a tentative D call TRBD1 (6 bases). The CDR3 covers 15 residues. CDR1 MDHEN and CDR2 SYDVKM come from the germline V gene. V lost 3 bases to trimming and J lost 0 bases, with 9 bases between them.

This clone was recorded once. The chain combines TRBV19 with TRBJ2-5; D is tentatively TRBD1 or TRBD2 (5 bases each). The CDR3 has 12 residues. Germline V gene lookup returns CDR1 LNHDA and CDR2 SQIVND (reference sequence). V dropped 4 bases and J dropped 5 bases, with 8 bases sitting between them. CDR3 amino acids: CASSSREETQYF. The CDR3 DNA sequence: TGTGCCAGTAGTAGCAGGGAGGAGACCCAGTACTTC.

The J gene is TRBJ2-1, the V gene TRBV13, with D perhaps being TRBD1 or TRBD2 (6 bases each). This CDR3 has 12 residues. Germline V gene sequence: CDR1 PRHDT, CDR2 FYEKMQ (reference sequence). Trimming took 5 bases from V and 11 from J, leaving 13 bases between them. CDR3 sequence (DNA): TGTGCCAGCAGCATTAAGGGGGGACAGCAGTTCTTC. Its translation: CASSIKGGQQFF. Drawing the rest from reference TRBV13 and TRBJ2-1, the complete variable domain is AAGVIQSPRHLIKEKRETATLKCYPIPRHDTVYWYQQGPGQDPQFLISFYEKMQSDKGSIPDRFSAQQFSDYHSELNMSSLELGDSALYFCASSIKGGQQFFGPGTRLTVL.

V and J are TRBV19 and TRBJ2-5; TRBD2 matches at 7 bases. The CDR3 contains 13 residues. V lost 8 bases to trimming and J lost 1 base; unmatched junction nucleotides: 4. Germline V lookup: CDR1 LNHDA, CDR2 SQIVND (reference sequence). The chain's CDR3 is CASAGGGQETQYF. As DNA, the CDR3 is TGTGCCAGTGCCGGCGGGGGCCAAGAGACCCAGTACTTC.

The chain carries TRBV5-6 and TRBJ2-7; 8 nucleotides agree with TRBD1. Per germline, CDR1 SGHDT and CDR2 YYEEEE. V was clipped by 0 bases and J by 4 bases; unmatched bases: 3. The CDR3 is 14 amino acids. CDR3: CASSLGTGNYEQYF. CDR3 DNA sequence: TGTGCCAGCAGCTTGGGGACAGGGAATTACGAGCAGTACTTC.

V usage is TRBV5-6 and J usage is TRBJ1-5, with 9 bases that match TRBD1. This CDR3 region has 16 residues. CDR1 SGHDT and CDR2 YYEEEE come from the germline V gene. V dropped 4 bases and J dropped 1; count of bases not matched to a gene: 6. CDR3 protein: CASSPGQGKSNQPQHF. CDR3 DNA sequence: TGTGCCAGCAGCCCGGGACAGGGTAAGAGCAATCAGCCCCAGCATTTT. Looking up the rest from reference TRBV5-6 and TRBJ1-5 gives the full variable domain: DAGVTQSPTHLIKTRGQQVTLRCSPKSGHDTVSWYQQALGQGPQFIFQYYEEEERQRGNFPDRFSGHQFPNYSSELNVNALLLGDSALYLCASSPGQGKSNQPQHFGDGTRLSIL.

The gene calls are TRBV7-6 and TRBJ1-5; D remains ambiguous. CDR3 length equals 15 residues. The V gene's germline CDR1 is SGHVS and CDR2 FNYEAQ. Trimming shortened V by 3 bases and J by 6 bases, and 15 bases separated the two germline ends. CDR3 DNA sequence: TGTGCCAGCAGCTTCGGTCTGGGAGAAGGTCAGCCCCAGCATTTT. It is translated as CASSFGLGEGQPQHF.

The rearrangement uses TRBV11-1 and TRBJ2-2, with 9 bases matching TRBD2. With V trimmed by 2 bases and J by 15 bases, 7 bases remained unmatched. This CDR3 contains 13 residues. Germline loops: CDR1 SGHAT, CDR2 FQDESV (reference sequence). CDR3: CASSLSSGGLLFF. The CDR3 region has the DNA TGTGCCAGCAGCTTATCAAGCGGGGGGCTTTTGTTTTTT.

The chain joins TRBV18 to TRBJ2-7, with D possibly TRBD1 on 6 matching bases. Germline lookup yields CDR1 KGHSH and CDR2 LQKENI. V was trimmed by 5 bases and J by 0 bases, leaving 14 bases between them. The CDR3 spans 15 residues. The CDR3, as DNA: TGTGCCAGCTCAGGCGTGAGGGGGAGCTCCTACGAGCAGTACTTC. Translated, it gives CASSGVRGSSYEQYF.

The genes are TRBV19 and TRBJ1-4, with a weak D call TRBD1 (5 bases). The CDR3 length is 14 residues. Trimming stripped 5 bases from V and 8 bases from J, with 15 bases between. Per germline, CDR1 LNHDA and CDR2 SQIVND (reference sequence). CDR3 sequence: CASSPGWGGEKLFF. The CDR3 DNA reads TGTGCCAGTAGTCCAGGGTGGGGTGGCGAAAAACTGTTTTTT.

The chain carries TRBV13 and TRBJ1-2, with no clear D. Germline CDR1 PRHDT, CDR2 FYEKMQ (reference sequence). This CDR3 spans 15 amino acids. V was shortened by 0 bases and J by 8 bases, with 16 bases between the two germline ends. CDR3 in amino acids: CASSLGDPRRYGYTF. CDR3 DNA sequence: TGTGCCAGCAGCTTAGGGGACCCAAGGCGGTACGGCTACACCTTC.

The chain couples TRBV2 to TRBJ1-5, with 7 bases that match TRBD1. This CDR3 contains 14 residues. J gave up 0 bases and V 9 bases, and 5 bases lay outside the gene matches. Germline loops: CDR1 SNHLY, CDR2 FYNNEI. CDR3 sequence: CASTGAISNQPQHF. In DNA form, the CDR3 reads TGTGCCAGTACAGGGGCTATTAGCAATCAGCCCCAGCATTTT.

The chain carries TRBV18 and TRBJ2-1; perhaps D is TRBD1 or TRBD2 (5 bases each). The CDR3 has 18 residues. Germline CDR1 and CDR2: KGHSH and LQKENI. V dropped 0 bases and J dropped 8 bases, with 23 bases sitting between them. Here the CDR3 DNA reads TGTGCCAGCTCACCACCGAACGTGCAAAGGGGAGTCTCAGATGAGCAGTTCTTC. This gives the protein CASSPPNVQRGVSDEQFF.

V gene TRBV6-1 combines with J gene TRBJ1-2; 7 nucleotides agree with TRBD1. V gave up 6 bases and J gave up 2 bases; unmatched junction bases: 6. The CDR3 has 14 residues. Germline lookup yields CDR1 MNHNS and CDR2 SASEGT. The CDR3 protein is CASRHQGDNYGYTF. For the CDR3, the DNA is TGTGCCAGCAGGCACCAGGGGGACAACTATGGCTACACCTTC.

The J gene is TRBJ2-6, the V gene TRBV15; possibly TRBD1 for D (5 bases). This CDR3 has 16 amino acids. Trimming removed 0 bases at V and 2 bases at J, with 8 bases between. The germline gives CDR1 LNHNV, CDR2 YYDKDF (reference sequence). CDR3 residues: CATSRDRRAGANVLTF. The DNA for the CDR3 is TGTGCCACCAGCAGAGATCGCAGGGCTGGGGCCAACGTCCTGACTTTC.

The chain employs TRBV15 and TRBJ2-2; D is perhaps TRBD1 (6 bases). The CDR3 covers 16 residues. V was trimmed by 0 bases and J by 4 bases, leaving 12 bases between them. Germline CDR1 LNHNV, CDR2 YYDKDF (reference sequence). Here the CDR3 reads CATSRDWGLGTGELFF. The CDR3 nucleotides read TGTGCCACCAGCAGAGATTGGGGGCTGGGCACCGGGGAGCTGTTTTTT.

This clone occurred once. CDR3 DNA: TGTGCCAGCAGCTTAGATATTGCGGGGAGGGCTGAAGCTTTCTTT. Translation: CASSLDIAGRAEAFF. J is TRBJ1-1 and V is TRBV11-2, with unresolved D. V gave up 0 bases and J gave up 6 bases, with 14 bases separating them. CDR1 is SGHAT and CDR2 is FQNNGV in the germline V gene. This CDR3 has 15 residues.

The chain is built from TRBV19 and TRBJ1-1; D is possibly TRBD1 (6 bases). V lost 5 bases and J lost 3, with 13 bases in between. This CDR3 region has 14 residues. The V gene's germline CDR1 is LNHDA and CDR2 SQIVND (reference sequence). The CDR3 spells CASSPDRSYTEAFF. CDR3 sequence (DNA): TGTGCCAGTAGTCCAGACAGGTCTTACACTGAAGCTTTCTTT.

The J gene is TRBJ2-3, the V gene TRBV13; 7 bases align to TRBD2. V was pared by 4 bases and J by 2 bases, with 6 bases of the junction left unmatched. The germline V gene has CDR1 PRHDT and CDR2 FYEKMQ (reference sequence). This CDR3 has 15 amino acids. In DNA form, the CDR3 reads TGTGCCAGCAGCTCCGGACTAGGAAACACAGATACGCAGTATTTT. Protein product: CASSSGLGNTDTQYF.

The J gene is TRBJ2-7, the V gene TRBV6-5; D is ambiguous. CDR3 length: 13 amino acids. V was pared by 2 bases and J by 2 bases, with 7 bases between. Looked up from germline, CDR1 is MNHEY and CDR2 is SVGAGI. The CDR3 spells CASSYGPTYEQYF. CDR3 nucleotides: TGTGCCAGCAGTTACGGGCCAACCTACGAGCAGTACTTC.

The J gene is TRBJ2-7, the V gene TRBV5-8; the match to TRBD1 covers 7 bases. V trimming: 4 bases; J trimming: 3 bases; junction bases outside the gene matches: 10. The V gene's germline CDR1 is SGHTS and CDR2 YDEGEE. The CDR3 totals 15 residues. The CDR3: CASSVGTVTYYEQYF. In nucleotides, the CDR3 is TGTGCCAGCAGCGTCGGGACAGTGACCTACTACGAGCAGTACTTC.

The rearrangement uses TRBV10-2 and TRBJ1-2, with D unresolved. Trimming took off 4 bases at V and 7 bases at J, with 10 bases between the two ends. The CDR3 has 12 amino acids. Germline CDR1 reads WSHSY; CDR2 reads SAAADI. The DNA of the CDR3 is TGCGCCAGCAGTGCTTTGGCCGGTGGCTACACCTTC. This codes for CASSALAGGYTF.

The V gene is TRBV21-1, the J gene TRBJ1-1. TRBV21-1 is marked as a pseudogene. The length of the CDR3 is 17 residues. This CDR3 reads CASSKRGEARGGTEAFF. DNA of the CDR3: TGTGCCAGCAGCAAAAGGGGTGAGGCCAGGGGGGGCACTGAAGCTTTCTTT.

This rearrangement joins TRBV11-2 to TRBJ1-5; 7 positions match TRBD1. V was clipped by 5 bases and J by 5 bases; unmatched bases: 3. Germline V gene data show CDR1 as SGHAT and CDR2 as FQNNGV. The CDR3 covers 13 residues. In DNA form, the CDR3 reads TGTGCCAGCAGCCGAGGACAGGATCAGCCCCAGCATTTT. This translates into CASSRGQDQPQHF.

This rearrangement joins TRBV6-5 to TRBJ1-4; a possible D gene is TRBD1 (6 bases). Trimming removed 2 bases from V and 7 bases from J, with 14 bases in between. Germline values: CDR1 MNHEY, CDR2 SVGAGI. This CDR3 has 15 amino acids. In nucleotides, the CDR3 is TGTGCCAGCAGTTACCGGGGGGCCAAGGGTGAAAAACTGTTTTTT. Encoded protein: CASSYRGAKGEKLFF.

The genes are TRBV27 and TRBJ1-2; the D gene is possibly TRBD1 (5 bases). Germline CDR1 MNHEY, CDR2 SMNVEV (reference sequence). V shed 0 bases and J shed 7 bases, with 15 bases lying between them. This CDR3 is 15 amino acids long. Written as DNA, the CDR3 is TGTGCCAGCAGTTTATCGCTGGGGTCCGGGGGTGGCTACACCTTC. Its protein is CASSLSLGSGGGYTF.

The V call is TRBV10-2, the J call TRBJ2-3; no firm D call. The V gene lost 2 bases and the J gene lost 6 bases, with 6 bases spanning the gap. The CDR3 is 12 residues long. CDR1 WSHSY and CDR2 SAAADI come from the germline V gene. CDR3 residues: CASSEGPDTQYF. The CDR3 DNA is TGCGCCAGCAGTGAGGGGCCGGATACGCAGTATTTT.

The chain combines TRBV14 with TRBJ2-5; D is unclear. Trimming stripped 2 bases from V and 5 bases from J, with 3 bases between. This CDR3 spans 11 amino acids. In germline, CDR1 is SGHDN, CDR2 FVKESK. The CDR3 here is CASSQMETQYF. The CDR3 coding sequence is TGTGCCAGCAGCCAAATGGAGACCCAGTACTTC.

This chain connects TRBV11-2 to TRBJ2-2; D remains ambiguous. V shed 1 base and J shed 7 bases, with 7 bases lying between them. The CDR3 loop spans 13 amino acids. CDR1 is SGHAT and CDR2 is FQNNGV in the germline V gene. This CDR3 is CASSLGGVGELFF. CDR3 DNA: TGTGCCAGCAGCTTAGGTGGGGTCGGGGAGCTGTTTTTT. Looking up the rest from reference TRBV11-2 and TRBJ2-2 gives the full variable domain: EAGVAQSPRYKIIEKRQSVAFWCNPISGHATLYWYQQILGQGPKLLIQFQNNGVVDDSQLPKDRFSAERLKGVDSTLKIQPAKLEDSAVYLCASSLGGVGELFFGEGSRLTVL.

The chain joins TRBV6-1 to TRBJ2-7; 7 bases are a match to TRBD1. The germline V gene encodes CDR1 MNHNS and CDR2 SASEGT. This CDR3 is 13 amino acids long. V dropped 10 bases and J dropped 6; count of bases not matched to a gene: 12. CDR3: CATQGIGGGEQYF. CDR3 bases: TGTGCCACCCAGGGTATAGGGGGCGGCGAGCAGTACTTC.

The CDR3 nucleotides read TGTGCCATCAGTGAGCAACCTGGGGGAGTTGCAGGTGGAGTGGTTGGCTACACCTTC. Amino acid sequence: CAISEQPGGVAGGVVGYTF. The gene calls are TRBV10-3 and TRBJ1-2; tentatively, D is TRBD1 (5 bases). Trimming left V 2 bases short and J 7 bases short, with 29 bases between. Germline lookup yields CDR1 ENHRY and CDR2 SYGVKD. The CDR3 consists of 19 residues.